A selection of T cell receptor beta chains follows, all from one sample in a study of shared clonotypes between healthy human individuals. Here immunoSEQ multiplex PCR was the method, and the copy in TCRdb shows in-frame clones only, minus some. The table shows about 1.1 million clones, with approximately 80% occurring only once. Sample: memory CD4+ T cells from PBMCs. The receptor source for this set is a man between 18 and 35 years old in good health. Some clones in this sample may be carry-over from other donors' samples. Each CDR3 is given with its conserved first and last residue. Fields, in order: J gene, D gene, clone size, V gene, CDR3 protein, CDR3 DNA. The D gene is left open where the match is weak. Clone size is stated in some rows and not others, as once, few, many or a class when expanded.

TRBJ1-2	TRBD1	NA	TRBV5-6	CASSLGDRIGYTF	TGTGCCAGCAGCTTGGGGGACAGGATAGGCTACACCTTC
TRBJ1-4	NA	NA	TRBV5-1	CASSAGPTNEKLFF	TGCGCCAGCAGCGCCGGCCCAACTAATGAAAAACTGTTTTTT
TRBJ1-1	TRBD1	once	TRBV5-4	CASSLDRGQAFF	TGTGCCAGCAGCTTGGACAGGGGCCAAGCTTTCTTT
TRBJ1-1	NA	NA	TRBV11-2	CASSLAPRGDTEAFF	TGTGCCAGCAGCTTAGCCCCCCGAGGGGACACTGAAGCTTTCTTT
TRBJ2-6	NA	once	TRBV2	CASSPDSSGANVLTF	TGTGCCAGCAGTCCTGACAGCTCTGGGGCCAACGTCCTGACTTTC
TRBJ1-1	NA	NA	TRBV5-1	CASSLGPESEAFF	TGCGCCAGCAGCTTGGGGCCGGAGTCTGAAGCTTTCTTT
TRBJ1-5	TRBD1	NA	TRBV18	CASSPGQGGNQPQHF	TGTGCCAGCTCTCCCGGACAGGGGGGCAATCAGCCCCAGCATTTT
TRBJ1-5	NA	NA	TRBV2	CASSEGGAGNQPQHF	TGTGCCAGCAGTGAAGGAGGGGCAGGCAATCAGCCCCAGCATTTT
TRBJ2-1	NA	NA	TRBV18	CASSSGRGRENEQFF	TGTGCCAGCTCATCAGGGAGAGGGCGGGAAAATGAGCAGTTCTTC
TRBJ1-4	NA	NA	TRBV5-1	CASSLAGGLSEKLFF	TGCGCCAGCAGCTTGGCCGGGGGGCTCAGTGAAAAACTGTTTTTT
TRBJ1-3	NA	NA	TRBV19	CATTEYRGNTIYF	TGTGCCACCACAGAATACCGAGGAAACACCATATATTTT
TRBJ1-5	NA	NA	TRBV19	CASSPRTPEGNQPQHF	TGTGCCAGTAGTCCTAGGACTCCGGAGGGCAATCAGCCCCAGCATTTT
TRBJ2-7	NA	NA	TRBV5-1	CASSLKGSGEGEQYF	TGCGCCAGCAGCTTGAAAGGTAGCGGTGAAGGGGAGCAGTACTTC
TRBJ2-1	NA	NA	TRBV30	CAWSGGESSYNEQFF	TGTGCCTGGAGTGGCGGGGAGAGCTCCTACAATGAGCAGTTCTTC
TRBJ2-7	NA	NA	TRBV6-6	CASSWGDLSNEQYF	TGTGCCAGCAGTTGGGGTGATCTTTCCAACGAGCAGTACTTC
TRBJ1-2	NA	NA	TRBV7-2	CASSLGGPGRGYTF	TGTGCCAGCAGCTTAGGGGGGCCAGGGAGAGGCTACACCTTC
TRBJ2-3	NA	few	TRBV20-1	CSATERDTQYF	TGCAGTGCTACCGAGCGGGATACGCAGTATTTT
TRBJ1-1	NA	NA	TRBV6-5	CASNKRRGSEAFF	TGTGCCAGCAATAAACGGAGGGGGTCTGAAGCTTTCTTT
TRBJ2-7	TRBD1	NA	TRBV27	CASSLETGGGRYEQYF	TGTGCCAGCAGTCTAGAAACAGGGGGCGGTCGGTACGAGCAGTACTTC
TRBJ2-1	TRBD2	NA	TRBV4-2	CASSQGLADDKRQFF	TGTGCCAGCAGCCAAGGACTAGCGGATGACAAACGGCAGTTCTTC
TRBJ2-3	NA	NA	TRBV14	CASSHIGTAVSGSTDTQYF	TGTGCCAGCAGCCATATCGGGACTGCCGTTTCGGGGAGCACAGATACGCAGTATTTT
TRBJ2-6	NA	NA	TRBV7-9	CASSTVGANVLTF	TGTGCCAGCTCGACGGTTGGGGCCAACGTCCTGACTTTC
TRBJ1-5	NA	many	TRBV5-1	CASSLGEGPKHF	TGCGCCAGCAGCCTGGGAGAAGGACCAAAGCATTTT
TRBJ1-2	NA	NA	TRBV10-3	CAIRQGRGYGYTF	TGTGCCATCAGACAGGGCCGGGGGTATGGCTACACCTTC
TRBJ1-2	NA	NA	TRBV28	CASSSDPTGYTF	TGTGCCAGTTCTAGTGACCCCACGGGCTACACCTTC
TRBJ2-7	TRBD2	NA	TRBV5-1	CASSLAIASGLAEQYF	TGCGCCAGCAGCTTGGCCATAGCTAGCGGGTTGGCCGAGCAGTACTTC
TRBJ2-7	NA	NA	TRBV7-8	CASSTAGTAAYEQYF	TGTGCCAGCAGCACGGCCGGGACTGCAGCCTACGAGCAGTACTTC
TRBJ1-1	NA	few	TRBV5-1	CASSLEGPQAFF	TGCGCCAGCAGCTTGGAGGGACCTCAAGCTTTCTTT